The clone carrying this T cell receptor (beta chain) was seen just once. These data come from a study of cytomegalovirus exposure and HLA in healthy donors. Primers for the PCR totalled 60 Vbeta and 13 Jbeta. Only in-frame clones appear in the TCRdb table, and some are missing; sequencing was by immunoSEQ multiplex PCR. Here the sample spans fewer than 130,000 clones, about 80% being singletons. The specimen was PBMCs. This clonotype was obtained from a woman aged 40 to 50 in good health and CMV-seronegative.

The CDR3 DNA reads TGTGCCAGCAGCCCCCGGGGGGGGCGCGGTAGCAATCAGCCCCAGCATTTT. It encodes CASSPRGGRGSNQPQHF. V usage is TRBV7-2 and J usage is TRBJ1-5; a possible D gene is TRBD1 (6 bases). The CDR3 covers 17 residues. Looked up from germline, CDR1 is SGHTA and CDR2 is FQGNSA. V was clipped by 5 bases and J by 0 bases, with 17 bases between them.